One sample yielded the 15 T cell receptor beta chains listed below, sequenced in a study of blood T cell repertoires in COVID-19. The table came from immunoSEQ multiplex PCR; TCRdb's copy has only in-frame clones and leaves some out. The sample lists about 380,000 clones, 88% occurring once. The sample was PBMCs or T cells enriched from blood (not recorded which). The source is a woman under 30 who had recovered from COVID-19.

V usage is TRBV12-3 or TRBV12-4 and J usage is TRBJ2-1, with 7 bases matching TRBD1. After removal of 6 bases from V and 4 bases from J, the junction contained 3 bases not matched to a gene. CDR3 length: 13 amino acids. CDR3 nucleotides: TGTGCCAGCAGACCGGGACAGTACAATGAGCAGTTCTTC. Its translation is CASRPGQYNEQFF.

The rearrangement joins TRBV10-2 to TRBJ2-2, with D unresolved. Deletions cut 6 bases from V and 4 bases from J, with 12 bases between. This CDR3 spans 14 amino acids. Germline CDR1 and CDR2: WSHSY and SAAADI. CDR3: CASRKDIPTGELFF. CDR3 DNA: TGCGCCAGCAGGAAAGACATCCCCACCGGGGAGCTGTTTTTT.

This sequence joins TRBV27 and TRBJ2-7, with 8 bases lining up with TRBD2. V dropped 6 bases and J dropped 4; count of bases not matched to a gene: 8. The CDR3 spans 14 residues. Germline CDR1 is MNHEY and CDR2 is SMNVEV (reference sequence). The CDR3 loop reads CASRRSGGGYEQYF. As DNA, the CDR3 is TGTGCCAGCAGACGGAGCGGGGGTGGGTACGAGCAGTACTTC.

The chain employs TRBV6-4 and TRBJ2-2; D not certain. Per the germline V gene, CDR1 is MRHNA and CDR2 is SNTAGT. The V gene lost 2 bases and the J gene lost 5 bases, with 6 bases spanning the gap. CDR3 length: 13 amino acids. CDR3 nucleotides: TGTGCCAGCAGTGACATAGATACCGGGGAGCTGTTTTTT. It encodes CASSDIDTGELFF.

This rearrangement joins TRBV6-5 to TRBJ2-2, with TRBD1 matching 11 bases. This CDR3 has 15 amino acids. V was pared by 5 bases and J by 5 bases, with 4 bases of the junction left unmatched. Germline V lookup: CDR1 MNHEY, CDR2 SVGAGI. The CDR3, as DNA: TGTGCCAGCAGTCGCGGGACAGGGGGGACCGGGGAGCTGTTTTTT. Protein sequence: CASSRGTGGTGELFF.

This chain joins TRBV7-3 and TRBJ2-5; D unclear. Germline CDR1 is SGHTA and CDR2 is FQGTGA. V shed 3 bases and J shed 4 bases, with 12 bases lying between them. The CDR3 contains 14 residues. The CDR3 region is CASSFGGCGETQYF. DNA of the CDR3: TGTGCCAGCAGCTTTGGTGGATGCGGAGAGACCCAGTACTTC.

The genes are TRBV3-1 (or the pseudogene TRBV3-2) and TRBJ1-1; D is ambiguous. The CDR3 has 14 amino acids. V gave up 0 bases and J gave up 5 bases, with 10 bases separating them. CDR1 is LGHDT and CDR2 is YNNKEL in the germline V gene (reference sequence). The CDR3 DNA reads TGTGCCAGCAGCCAAGATATAACGGGGACTGAAGCTTTCTTT. Translated: CASSQDITGTEAFF.

V and J are TRBV9 and TRBJ2-7; D is unclear. V lost 0 bases and J lost 3, with 13 bases in between. CDR1 SGDLS and CDR2 YYNGEE come from the germline V gene. This CDR3 contains 15 residues. Here the CDR3 DNA reads TGTGCCAGCAGCGTAGAGGCAGCGCTGTTCTACGAGCAGTACTTC. Translated, it gives CASSVEAALFYEQYF.

The chain has TRBV19 and TRBJ2-3; D unresolved. V lost 2 bases to trimming and J lost 3 bases, with 9 bases between them. Germline CDR1 and CDR2: LNHDA and SQIVND (reference sequence). The CDR3 has 14 residues. Here the CDR3 DNA reads TGTGCCAGTAGTATACGGGTAGGAACAGATACGCAGTATTTT. Residues: CASSIRVGTDTQYF.

The V gene is TRBV5-4, the J gene TRBJ2-2; 7 nucleotides agree with TRBD2. Trimming took 4 bases from V and 4 from J; bases not matched to a gene: 13. The CDR3 contains 17 residues. The germline CDR1 and CDR2 sequences are SGHNT and YYREEE (reference sequence). Here the CDR3 DNA reads TGTGCCAGCAGCCCCTCCCCAGGGAGGGATATCACCGGGGAGCTGTTTTTT. This translates into CASSPSPGRDITGELFF.

This chain connects TRBV5-6 to TRBJ1-2, with 10 bases matching TRBD1. This CDR3 spans 14 amino acids. V was clipped by 0 bases and J by 8 bases; unmatched bases: 4. Germline CDR1 reads SGHDT; CDR2 reads YYEEEE. CDR3 in DNA: TGTGCCAGCAGCTTGGGACAGGGGGCGGGAGGCTACACCTTC. Its protein product is CASSLGQGAGGYTF.

The chain links TRBV20-1 to TRBJ2-2; D is unclear. The germline V and J ends were trimmed by 3 bases and 3 bases, with 11 bases remaining between them. The CDR3 loop spans 14 amino acids. Germline V lookup: CDR1 DFQATT, CDR2 SNEGSKA (reference sequence). The CDR3 loop is CSASGTPYTGELFF. As DNA, the CDR3 is TGCAGTGCTAGTGGCACACCGTACACCGGGGAGCTGTTTTTT.

The chain links TRBV4-1 to TRBJ2-7; maybe TRBD2 (5 bases). The V end lost 3 bases, the J end lost 2 bases, and 11 bases lay between the germline ends. Per germline, CDR1 MGHRA and CDR2 YSYEKL. The CDR3 extends over 14 amino acids. The CDR3: CASSQKRAAYEQYF. In DNA form, the CDR3 reads TGCGCCAGCAGCCAGAAGAGGGCGGCCTACGAGCAGTACTTC.

J is TRBJ1-2 and V is TRBV7-9; D might be TRBD1 (6 bases). The V gene's germline CDR1 is SEHNR and CDR2 FQNEAQ (reference sequence). The V gene lost 4 bases and the J gene lost 7 bases, with 13 bases spanning the gap. This CDR3 has 13 amino acids. Here the CDR3 reads CASSYTGNTGYTF. The CDR3 DNA follows: TGTGCCAGCAGCTACACAGGGAATACTGGCTACACCTTC.

The rearrangement joins TRBV29-1 to TRBJ1-6; 9 nucleotides match TRBD1. This CDR3 is built from 13 residues. Germline CDR1 and CDR2: SQVTM and ANQGSEA. V shed 7 bases and J 7 bases; nucleotides not matched to a gene: 5. The CDR3 protein is CSASQGANSPLHF. The CDR3 nucleotides are TGCAGCGCCTCACAGGGGGCAAATTCACCCCTCCACTTT.